Sequencing of this T cell receptor (beta chain) was carried out in a study of neurological immune-mediated disorders. Stated time point: longitudinal time-point 2. Unsorted libraries were prepared from 2 million PBMCs that had been stored at -80 C. On this clonotype itself: Its specificity is unknown.

Notes on the study in general: None of the CDR3 amino acid sequences in expanded clones turned up in more than one subject, which points to private repertoires in all groups.

TCRdb passed the 5' RACE reads through MiXCR, listing each CDR3 protein once. The sample lists approximately 31,000 distinct CDR3 sequences, about 13% seen once, with around 2.5% in the top ten. From germline, CDR1 is LGHNA and CDR2 YSLEER. The CDR3 covers 16 residues. With 0 bases removed from V and 7 bases from J, the gap between germline ends came to 18 bases. The receptor was derived from a woman aged 35 to 49 in good health. Source material: PBMCs. The chain joins TRBV4-3 to TRBJ1-2; D not resolved. For the CDR3, the DNA is TGCGCCAGCAGCCAAGACCTGACCGGGGAGGCGGGTGGCTACACCTTC. Its protein product is CASSQDLTGEAGGYTF.